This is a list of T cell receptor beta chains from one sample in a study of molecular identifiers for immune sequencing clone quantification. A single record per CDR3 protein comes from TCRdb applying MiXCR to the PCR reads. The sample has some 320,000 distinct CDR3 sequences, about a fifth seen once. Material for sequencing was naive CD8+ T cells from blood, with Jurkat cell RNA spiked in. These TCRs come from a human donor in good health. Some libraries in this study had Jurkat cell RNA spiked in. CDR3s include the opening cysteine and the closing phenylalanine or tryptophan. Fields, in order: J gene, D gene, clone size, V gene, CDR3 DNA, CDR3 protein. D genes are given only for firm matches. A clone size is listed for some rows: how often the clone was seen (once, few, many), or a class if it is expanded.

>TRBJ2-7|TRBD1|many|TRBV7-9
TGTGCCAGCAGCCCCGGGACAGGGGTTTGGTACGAGCAGTACTTC
CASSPGTGVWYEQYF
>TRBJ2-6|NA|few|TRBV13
TGTGCCAGCAGCGCCCGGGATTTCAACGTCCTGACTTTC
CASSARDFNVLTF
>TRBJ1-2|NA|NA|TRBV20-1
TGCAGTGCTAGAGATCTTTCTAACTATGGCTACACCTTC
CSARDLSNYGYTF
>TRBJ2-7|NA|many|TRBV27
TGTGCCAGCAGTTTATATCAGGGGTACGAGCAGTACTTC
CASSLYQGYEQYF
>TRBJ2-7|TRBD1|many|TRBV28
TGTGCCAGCAGATACAGGGGGCTCGCCTACGAGCAGTACTTC
CASRYRGLAYEQYF
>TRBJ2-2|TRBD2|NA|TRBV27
TGTGCCAGCAGTTCCCCGGGACTAGCGGGGACCGGGGAGCTGTTTTTT
CASSSPGLAGTGELFF
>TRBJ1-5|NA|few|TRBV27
TGTGCCAGCAGTTTAGGGCCTAGACAGCCCCAGCATTTT
CASSLGPRQPQHF
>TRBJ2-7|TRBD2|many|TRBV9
TGTGCCTCAGCCCCGGGACTATCCTACGAGCAGTACTTC
CASAPGLSYEQYF
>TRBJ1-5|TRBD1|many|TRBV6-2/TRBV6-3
TGTGCCAGCAGTTACTTTGGACAGGGCGATCAGCCCCAGCATTTT
CASSYFGQGDQPQHF
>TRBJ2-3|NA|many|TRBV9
TGTGCCAGCAGCGTAGGTAGTAGTTTGGATACGCAGTATTTT
CASSVGSSLDTQYF